A selection of T cell receptor beta chains follows, all from one sample in a study of regulatory T cells in long-lasting Graves disease. TCRdb reprocessed the multiplex PCR reads via MiXCR and lists one record per CDR3 protein. This sample yields about 470,000 distinct CDR3 sequences, of which about 22% are seen a single time; approximately 6.4% belongs to the top ten. The material was peripheral blood mononuclear cells (PBMCs), obtained when the disease was refractory, from a patient treated with antithyroid drugs. The origin of the receptors is a female donor with Graves disease. Both conserved end residues are part of each CDR3. The D gene is left open where the match is weak. The listing skips clone size in some rows; elsewhere it reads once, few, many or a size class.

abundance	v_gene	d_gene	j_gene	CDR3aa	CDR3nt
-	TRBV11-3	TRBD1	TRBJ2-5	CASSLGVTGGASETQYF	TGTGCCAGCAGCTTAGGCGTAACAGGGGGCGCTTCCGAGACCCAGTACTTC
many	TRBV28	-	TRBJ1-6	CASTLDSPDSPLHF	TGTGCCAGCACCCTGGACAGTCCCGATTCACCCCTCCACTTT
few	TRBV11-2	-	TRBJ2-3	CASSLPFIRDLKDTQYF	TGTGCCAGCAGCTTACCGTTTATAAGGGATCTAAAAGATACGCAGTATTTT
many	TRBV20-1	TRBD1	TRBJ1-1	CSAIGQVNTEAFF	TGCAGTGCTATTGGACAGGTCAACACTGAAGCTTTCTTT
few	TRBV7-9	TRBD1	TRBJ2-4	CASSSGTGVAKNIQYF	TGTGCCAGCAGCTCCGGGACAGGGGTAGCCAAAAACATTCAGTACTTC
many	TRBV6-9	-	TRBJ2-5	CASSYGRGAGYETQYF	TGTGCCAGCAGTTACGGGAGAGGGGCGGGATACGAGACCCAGTACTTC
few	TRBV4-1	-	TRBJ1-2	CASSQDPGPNYGYTF	TGCGCCAGCAGCCAAGATCCCGGACCCAACTATGGCTACACCTTC
many	TRBV5-1	-	TRBJ1-6	CASSLDRYNSPLHF	TGCGCCAGCAGCTTGGATCGGTATAATTCACCCCTCCACTTT
many	TRBV27	-	TRBJ1-1	CASSLSLGNTEAFF	TGTGCCAGCAGTTTATCGTTGGGGAACACTGAAGCTTTCTTT
-	TRBV11-2	TRBD2	TRBJ2-4	CASSPRPGLAGMRDIHANIQYF	TGTGCCAGCAGCCCCCGTCCGGGACTAGCGGGTATGCGGGACATACATGCGAACATTCAGTACTTC
-	TRBV7-9	-	TRBJ2-3	CASSFAASTTDTQYF	TGTGCCAGCAGCTTCGCAGCGTCGACCACAGATACGCAGTATTTT
many	TRBV24-1	-	TRBJ1-5	CATGRYGNQPQHF	TGTGCCACCGGGAGGTATGGCAATCAGCCCCAGCATTTT
many	TRBV19	-	TRBJ1-6	CASSMARGDSPLHF	TGTGCCAGTAGTATGGCAAGGGGTGATTCACCCCTCCACTTT